The entry that follows covers one T cell receptor (beta chain) sequence. Its specificity is not known. PCR primers comprised 60 Vbeta and 13 Jbeta primers. Clones were sequenced by immunoSEQ multiplex PCR, and TCRdb holds only the in-frame ones, with some missing. The table lists approximately 89,000 clones, roughly 76% of them singletons. The source of the sample is a study of cytomegalovirus exposure and HLA in healthy donors. In the study overall: Previous work identified roughly 110 million unique TCR beta sequences from around 200 million T cells. Overall study findings and caveats: Being indistinguishable, some V segments were excluded, TRBV6-2 and TRBV6-3 among them. Later analysis placed DRB1 highest and HLA-C lowest in TCR association rates, which differed by HLA locus. Three CMV-associated chains proved CMV antigen-specific in vitro.

There are 15 residues in the CDR3. Germline V lookup: CDR1 SGHAT, CDR2 FQNNGV. V trimming: 4 bases; J trimming: 4 bases; junction bases outside the gene matches: 4. The chain links TRBV11-2 to TRBJ2-2, with 9 bases fitting TRBD2. The sequence was collected from a female donor in good health and CMV-seronegative. The sample was PBMCs. The CDR3 loop reads CASSSGTSLTGELFF. CDR3 coding DNA: TGTGCCAGCAGCTCCGGGACTAGCCTCACCGGGGAGCTGTTTTTT.